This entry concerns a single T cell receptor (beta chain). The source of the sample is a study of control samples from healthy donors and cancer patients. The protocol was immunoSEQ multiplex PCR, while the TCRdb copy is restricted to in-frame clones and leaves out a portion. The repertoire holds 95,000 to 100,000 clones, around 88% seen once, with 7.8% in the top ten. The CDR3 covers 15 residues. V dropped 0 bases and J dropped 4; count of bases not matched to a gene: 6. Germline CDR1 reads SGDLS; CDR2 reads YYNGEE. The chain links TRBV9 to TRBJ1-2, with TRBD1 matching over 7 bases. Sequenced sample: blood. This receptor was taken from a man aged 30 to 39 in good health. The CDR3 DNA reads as TGTGCCAGCAGCGTAGAGCCGGGACAGTCCTATGGCTACACCTTC. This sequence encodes CASSVEPGQSYGYTF.